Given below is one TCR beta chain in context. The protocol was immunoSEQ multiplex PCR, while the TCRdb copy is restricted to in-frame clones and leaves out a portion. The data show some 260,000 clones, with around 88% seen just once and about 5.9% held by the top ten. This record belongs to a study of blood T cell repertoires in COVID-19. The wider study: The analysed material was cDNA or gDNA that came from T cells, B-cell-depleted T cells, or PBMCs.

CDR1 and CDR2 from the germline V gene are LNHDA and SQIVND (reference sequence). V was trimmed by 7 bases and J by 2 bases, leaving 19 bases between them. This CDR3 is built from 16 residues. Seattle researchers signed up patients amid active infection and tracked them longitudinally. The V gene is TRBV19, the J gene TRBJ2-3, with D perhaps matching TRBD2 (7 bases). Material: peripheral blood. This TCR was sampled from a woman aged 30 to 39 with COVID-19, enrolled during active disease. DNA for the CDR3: TGTGCCAGTACCATATTCGGGGGGACAAACACAGATACGCAGTATTTT. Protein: CASTIFGGTNTDTQYF.